The 3 T cell receptor beta chains below were found in one sample sequenced in a study of blood T cell repertoires in COVID-19. Sequencing used immunoSEQ multiplex PCR; TCRdb keeps in-frame clones, though not all of them. The sample lists 250,000 to 300,000 clones, roughly 93% occurring once. The sample comprised PBMCs or T cells enriched from blood (not recorded which). These receptors originate from a woman aged 40 to 49 with acute COVID-19.

This clone has a single count. The V gene is TRBV6-5, the J gene TRBJ1-3, with no clear D. Deletions cut 6 bases from V and 2 bases from J, with 11 bases between. Per the germline V gene, CDR1 is MNHEY and CDR2 is SVGAGI. The CDR3 spans 14 residues. This CDR3 is CASRSTVTGNTIYF. CDR3 nucleotide sequence: TGTGCCAGCAGATCCACGGTGACTGGAAACACCATATATTTT.

The V gene is TRBV29-1, the J gene TRBJ2-6, with 12 bases matching TRBD1. Per germline, CDR1 SQVTM and CDR2 ANQGSEA. After removal of 6 bases from V and 0 bases from J, the junction contained 6 bases not matched to a gene. CDR3 length equals 17 residues. The CDR3 sequence is CSVDPGQGASGANVLTF. CDR3 coding DNA: TGCAGCGTAGATCCGGGACAGGGGGCCTCTGGGGCCAACGTCCTGACTTTC.

This sequence joins TRBV10-3 and TRBJ2-7; D is uncertain. Germline loops: CDR1 ENHRY, CDR2 SYGVKD. CDR3 length: 14 residues. V lost 5 bases and J 2 bases, leaving 13 bases between the germline ends. CDR3: CAISRQVMTYEQYF. In DNA, the CDR3 is TGTGCCATCAGTAGGCAGGTGATGACCTACGAGCAGTACTTC.